The source of this TCR beta chain is a study of blood T cell repertoires in COVID-19. Turning to the study itself: Sources were T cells, B-cell-depleted T cells, or PBMCs; the material itself was cDNA or gDNA.

TCRdb's table, derived via immunoSEQ multiplex PCR, lists solely in-frame clones and lacks some. The top ten clones hold roughly 27% of a sample with more than 70,000 clones, 75% to 85% of them seen once. CDR1 and CDR2 from the germline V gene are LGHDT and YNNKEL (reference sequence). The CDR3 spans 15 residues. V was pared by 2 bases and J by 6 bases, with 6 bases of the junction left unmatched. This clone was seen more than once but under ten times. The sequence was obtained from a human donor in a cohort sampled during active COVID-19. The rearrangement uses TRBV3-1 (or the pseudogene TRBV3-2) and TRBJ2-7; 11 positions match TRBD2. Material for sequencing was peripheral blood. As DNA, the CDR3 is TGTGCCAGCAGCCAAAAACTAGCGGGGGCTGGCGAGCAGTACTTC. Protein: CASSQKLAGAGEQYF.